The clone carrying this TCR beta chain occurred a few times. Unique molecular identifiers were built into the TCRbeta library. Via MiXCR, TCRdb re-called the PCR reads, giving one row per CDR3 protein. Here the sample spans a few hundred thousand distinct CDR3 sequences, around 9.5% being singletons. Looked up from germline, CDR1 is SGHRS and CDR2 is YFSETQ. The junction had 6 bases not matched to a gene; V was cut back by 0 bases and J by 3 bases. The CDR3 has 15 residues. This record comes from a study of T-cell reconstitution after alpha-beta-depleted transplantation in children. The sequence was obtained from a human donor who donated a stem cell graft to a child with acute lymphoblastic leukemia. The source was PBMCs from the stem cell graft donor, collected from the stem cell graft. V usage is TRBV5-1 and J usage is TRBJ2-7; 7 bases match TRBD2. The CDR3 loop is CASSLVERGVYEQYF. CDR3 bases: TGCGCCAGCAGCTTGGTAGAACGGGGGGTCTACGAGCAGTACTTC.